This T cell receptor beta chain was sequenced in a study of blood T cell repertoires in COVID-19. Study details: There were acute and convalescent COVID-19 samples, and they came from the United States, Italy and Spain. Nucleic acid was either cDNA or gDNA, and it came from T cells, B-cell-depleted T cells, or PBMCs.

Generated by immunoSEQ multiplex PCR, the TCRdb table keeps only in-frame clones and is missing some. The data contain about 290,000 clones, 89% of them singletons. Clinical histories supplied by participants themselves formed the basis of cohort assignment. Symptom resolution, clearance, or two negative PCRs marked the recovered donors of Cohort 3. Germline trimming cut 2 bases from V and 5 bases from J; bases unmatched to any gene: 2. Germline V gene data show CDR1 as MNHEY and CDR2 as SVGAGI. The CDR3 loop spans 14 amino acids. The receptor's source is a woman in her thirties or forties who had recovered from COVID-19. The sequencing sample was made of PBMCs or T cells enriched from blood (not recorded which). The chain recombines TRBV6-5 with TRBJ2-5, with 10 bases that match TRBD1. The CDR3 here is CASSYGTGEETQYF. The CDR3 DNA reads TGTGCCAGCAGTTACGGGACAGGGGAGGAGACCCAGTACTTC.